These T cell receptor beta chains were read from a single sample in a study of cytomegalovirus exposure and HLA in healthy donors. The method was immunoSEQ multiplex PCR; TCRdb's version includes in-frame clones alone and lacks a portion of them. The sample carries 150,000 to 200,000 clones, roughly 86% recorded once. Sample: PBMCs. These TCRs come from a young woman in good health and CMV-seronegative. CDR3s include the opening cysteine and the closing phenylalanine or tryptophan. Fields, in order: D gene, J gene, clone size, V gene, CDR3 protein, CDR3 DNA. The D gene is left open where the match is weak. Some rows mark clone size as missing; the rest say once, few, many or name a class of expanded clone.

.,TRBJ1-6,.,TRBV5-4,CASSLAVANSPLHF,TGTGCCAGCAGCTTGGCCGTGGCCAATTCACCCCTCCACTTT
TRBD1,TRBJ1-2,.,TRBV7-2,CASSSRDRGSYGYTF,TGTGCCAGCAGCTCGCGGGACAGGGGCTCCTATGGCTACACCTTC
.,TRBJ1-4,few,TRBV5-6,CASSLQPYEEKLFF,TGTGCCAGCAGCTTACAGCCCTATGAAGAAAAACTGTTTTTT
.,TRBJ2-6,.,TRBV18,CASSPQQGGTGANVLTF,TGTGCCAGCTCACCACAACAGGGGGGGACTGGGGCCAACGTCCTGACTTTC
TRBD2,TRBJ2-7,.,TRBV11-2,CASSPSGYEQYF,TGTGCCAGCAGCCCTAGCGGATACGAGCAGTACTTC
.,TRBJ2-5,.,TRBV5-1,CASSSQGRQETQYF,TGCGCCAGCAGCTCACAGGGCCGCCAAGAGACCCAGTACTTC
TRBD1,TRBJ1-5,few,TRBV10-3,CAISAKGQSNQPQHF,TGTGCCATCAGCGCTAAGGGACAGTCAAATCAGCCCCAGCATTTT
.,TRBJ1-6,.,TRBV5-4,CASSLSGTYNSPLHF,TGTGCCAGCAGCCTTTCGGGGACCTATAATTCACCCCTCCACTTT
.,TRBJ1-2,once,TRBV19,CASSRGLNYGYTF,TGTGCCAGTAGTCGCGGGCTTAACTATGGCTACACCTTC
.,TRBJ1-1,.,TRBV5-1,CASSFGRNTEAFF,TGCGCCAGCAGCTTTGGGCGGAACACTGAAGCTTTCTTT
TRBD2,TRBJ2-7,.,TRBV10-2,CASRRTSGANYEQYF,TGCGCCAGCAGAAGAACTAGCGGGGCCAACTACGAGCAGTACTTC
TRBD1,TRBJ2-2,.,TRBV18,CASSPRTGALNTGELFF,TGTGCCAGCTCACCAAGGACAGGGGCACTTAACACCGGGGAGCTGTTTTTT
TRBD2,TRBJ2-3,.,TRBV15,CATSRTFRGGHGEDTQYF,TGTGCCACCAGCCGTACGTTCCGGGGGGGCCATGGAGAAGATACGCAGTATTTT
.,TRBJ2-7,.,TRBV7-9,CASSLGGGLSYEQYF,TGTGCCAGCAGCTTAGGGGGCGGTCTCTCCTACGAGCAGTACTTC
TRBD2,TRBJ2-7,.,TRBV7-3,CASSPGTSGSYEQYF,TGTGCCAGCAGCCCTGGGACTAGCGGGTCCTACGAGCAGTACTTC
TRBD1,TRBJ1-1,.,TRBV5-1,CASSLGDRDTEAFF,TGCGCCAGCAGCTTGGGGGACAGGGACACTGAAGCTTTCTTT
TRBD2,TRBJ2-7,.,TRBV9,CASTLAGSYYEQYF,TGTGCCAGCACCCTAGCGGGGTCGTACTACGAGCAGTACTTC
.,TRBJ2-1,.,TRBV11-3,CASSLVPGSGYNEQFF,TGTGCCAGCAGCTTAGTTCCCGGTTCCGGGTACAATGAGCAGTTCTTC
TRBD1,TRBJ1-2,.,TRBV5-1,CASSLTGGNYGYTF,TGCGCCAGCAGCTTGACAGGGGGTAACTATGGCTACACCTTC
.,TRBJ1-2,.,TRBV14,CASSQAAGLF,TGTGCCAGCAGCCAAGCGGCGGGGCTCTTC
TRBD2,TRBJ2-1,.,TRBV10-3,CAISGTSGRWDEQFF,TGTGCCATCAGTGGGACTAGCGGGAGGTGGGATGAGCAGTTCTTC
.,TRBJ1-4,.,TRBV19,CASNPWAATNEKLFF,TGTGCCAGTAATCCCTGGGCCGCAACTAATGAAAAACTGTTTTTT
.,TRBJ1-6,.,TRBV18,CASSPRGGDNSPLHF,TGTGCCAGCTCACCCAGGGGTGGCGATAATTCACCCCTCCACTTT
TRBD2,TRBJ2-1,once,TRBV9,CASSVSGRISYNEQFF,TGTGCCAGCAGCGTTAGCGGGAGGATTTCCTACAATGAGCAGTTCTTC
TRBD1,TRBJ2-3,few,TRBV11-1,CASSPGQASTDTQYF,TGTGCCAGCAGCCCGGGACAGGCTAGCACAGATACGCAGTATTTT
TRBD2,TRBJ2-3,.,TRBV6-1,CASRTSGRADTQYF,TGTGCCAGCAGGACTAGCGGGAGGGCAGATACGCAGTATTTT
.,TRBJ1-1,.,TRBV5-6,CASSLGGGSTEAFF,TGTGCCAGCAGCTTGGGTGGAGGGTCCACTGAAGCTTTCTTT